This TCR beta chain is drawn from a study of blood T cell repertoires in COVID-19. Study-wide background: The United States, Italy and Spain were the sources of the acute and convalescent COVID-19 samples. In each case, the material was cDNA or gDNA derived from T cells, B-cell-depleted T cells, or PBMCs.

Per the original methods: By means of reference gene primer amplification, nucleated cell counts were estimated. TCRdb's copy holds only in-frame clones and misses some; the assay was immunoSEQ multiplex PCR. Clonal size and the V and J genes are those of that table, whereas D and trimming came from the DNA. The repertoire includes over 85,000 clones, around 90% of them detected once, and around 2.9% sits in the top ten. The sequence was obtained from a man between 45 and 60 years old with active or convalescent COVID-19. Specimen: peripheral blood.

The CDR3 sequence is CASSTGLAGTDTQYF. In nucleotides, the CDR3 is TGTGCCAGCAGCACAGGACTAGCGGGGACGGATACGCAGTATTTT. The chain couples TRBV5-4 to TRBJ2-3; 12 bases match TRBD2. The V and J ends lost 4 bases and 6 bases, in that order; junction bases with no gene match: 6. Germline-derived CDR1 and CDR2 are SGHNT and YYREEE (reference sequence). The CDR3 totals 15 residues.